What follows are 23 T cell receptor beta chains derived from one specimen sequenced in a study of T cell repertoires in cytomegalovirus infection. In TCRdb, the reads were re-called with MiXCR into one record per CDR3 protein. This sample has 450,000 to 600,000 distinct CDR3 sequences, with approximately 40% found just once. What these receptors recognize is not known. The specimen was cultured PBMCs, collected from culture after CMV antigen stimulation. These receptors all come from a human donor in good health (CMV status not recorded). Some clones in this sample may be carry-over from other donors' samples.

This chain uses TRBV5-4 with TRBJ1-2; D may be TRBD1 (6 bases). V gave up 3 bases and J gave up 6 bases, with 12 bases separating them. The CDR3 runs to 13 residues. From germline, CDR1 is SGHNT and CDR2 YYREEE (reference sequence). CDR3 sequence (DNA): TGTGCCAGCAGCTCGGAGGGGGGTGATGGCTACACCTTC. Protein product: CASSSEGGDGYTF.

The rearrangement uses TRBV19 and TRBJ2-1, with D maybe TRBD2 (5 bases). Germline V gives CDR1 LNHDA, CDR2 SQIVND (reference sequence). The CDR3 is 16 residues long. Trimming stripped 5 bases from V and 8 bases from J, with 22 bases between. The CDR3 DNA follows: TGTGCCAGTAGTCCTGGACTCCCTCCCTACGAATATGAGCAGTTCTTC. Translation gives CASSPGLPPYEYEQFF.

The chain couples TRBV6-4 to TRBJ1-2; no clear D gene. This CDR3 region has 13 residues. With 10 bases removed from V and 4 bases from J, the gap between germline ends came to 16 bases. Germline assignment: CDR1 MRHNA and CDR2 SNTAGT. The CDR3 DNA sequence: TGTGCCACCTCAAGCGGAGGTACCTATGGCTACACCTTC. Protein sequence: CATSSGGTYGYTF.

CDR3 DNA: TGTGCCAGCAGCTTAAAAGGACAGGCCTTGGGGCCCCAGCATTTT. This translates into CASSLKGQALGPQHF. This chain links TRBV7-2 with TRBJ1-5, with TRBD1 identical over 7 bases. Trimming removed 2 bases from V and 9 bases from J; junction bases left unmatched: 10. This CDR3 contains 15 residues. Germline V gene data show CDR1 as SGHTA and CDR2 as FQGNSA.

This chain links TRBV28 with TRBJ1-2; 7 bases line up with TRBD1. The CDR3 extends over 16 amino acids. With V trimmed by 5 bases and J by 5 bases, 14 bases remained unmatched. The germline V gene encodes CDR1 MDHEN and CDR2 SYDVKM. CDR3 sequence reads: CASSHTNRGLGYGYTF. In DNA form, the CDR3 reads TGTGCCAGCAGTCACACTAATAGGGGGCTGGGATATGGCTACACCTTC.

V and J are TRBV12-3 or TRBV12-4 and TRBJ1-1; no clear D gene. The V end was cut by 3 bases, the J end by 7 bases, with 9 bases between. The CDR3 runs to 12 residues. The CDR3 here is CASSFVGGEAFF. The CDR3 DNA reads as TGTGCCAGCAGTTTCGTGGGCGGTGAAGCTTTCTTT.

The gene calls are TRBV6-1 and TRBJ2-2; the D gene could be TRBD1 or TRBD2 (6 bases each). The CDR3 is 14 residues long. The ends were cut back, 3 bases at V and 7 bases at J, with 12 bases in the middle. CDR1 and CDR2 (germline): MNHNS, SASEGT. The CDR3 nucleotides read TGTGCCAGCAGTGAGCAGGGGAGGAACGGGGAGCTGTTTTTT. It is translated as CASSEQGRNGELFF.

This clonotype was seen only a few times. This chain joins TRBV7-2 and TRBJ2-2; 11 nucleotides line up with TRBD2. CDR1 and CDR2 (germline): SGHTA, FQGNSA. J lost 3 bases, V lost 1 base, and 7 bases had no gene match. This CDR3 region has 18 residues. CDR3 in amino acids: CASSLGLAGKAHTGELFF. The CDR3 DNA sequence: TGTGCCAGCAGCTTAGGACTAGCGGGAAAAGCACACACCGGGGAGCTGTTTTTT.

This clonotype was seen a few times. Here the CDR3 reads CASRLTSGYEQYF. In DNA, the CDR3 is TGTGCCAGCAGACTGACTAGCGGATACGAGCAGTACTTC. The V and J genes are TRBV12-3 or TRBV12-4 and TRBJ2-7; 9 positions match TRBD2. This CDR3 region has 13 residues. Trimming at V came to 6 bases and at J to 4 bases, leaving 4 bases not matched to a gene.

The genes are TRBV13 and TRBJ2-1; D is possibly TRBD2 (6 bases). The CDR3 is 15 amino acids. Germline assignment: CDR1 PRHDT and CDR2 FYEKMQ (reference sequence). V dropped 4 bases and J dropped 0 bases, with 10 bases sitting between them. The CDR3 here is CASSSGASSYNEQFF. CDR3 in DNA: TGTGCCAGCAGCTCGGGAGCTAGCTCCTACAATGAGCAGTTCTTC.

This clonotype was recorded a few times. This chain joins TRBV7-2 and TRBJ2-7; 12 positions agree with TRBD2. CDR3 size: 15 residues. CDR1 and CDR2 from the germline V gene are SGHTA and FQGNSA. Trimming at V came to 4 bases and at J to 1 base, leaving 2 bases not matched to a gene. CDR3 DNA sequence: TGTGCCAGCAGCTACACTAGCGGGGGGTCCTACGAGCAGTACTTC. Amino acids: CASSYTSGGSYEQYF.

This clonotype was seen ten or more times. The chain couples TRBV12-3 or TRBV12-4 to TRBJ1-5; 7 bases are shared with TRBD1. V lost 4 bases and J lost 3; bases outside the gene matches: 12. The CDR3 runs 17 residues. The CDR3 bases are TGTGCCAGCAGTTCCTCCCCTGGACAGGCGTACAATCAGCCCCAGCATTTT. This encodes CASSSSPGQAYNQPQHF.

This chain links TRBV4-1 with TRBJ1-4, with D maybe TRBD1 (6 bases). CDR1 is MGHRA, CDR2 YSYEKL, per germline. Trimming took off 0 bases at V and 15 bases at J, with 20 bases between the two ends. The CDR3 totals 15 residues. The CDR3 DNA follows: TGCGCCAGCAGCCAAGATCAAGGGGGGCGATCGAAGTTGTTTTTT. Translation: CASSQDQGGRSKLFF.

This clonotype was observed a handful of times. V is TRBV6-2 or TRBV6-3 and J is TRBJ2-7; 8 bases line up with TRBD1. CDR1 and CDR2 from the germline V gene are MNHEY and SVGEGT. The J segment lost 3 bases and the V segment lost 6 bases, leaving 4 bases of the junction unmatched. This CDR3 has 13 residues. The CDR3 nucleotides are TGTGCCAGCAGCCGGGGACAGGTCTACGAGCAGTACTTC. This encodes CASSRGQVYEQYF.

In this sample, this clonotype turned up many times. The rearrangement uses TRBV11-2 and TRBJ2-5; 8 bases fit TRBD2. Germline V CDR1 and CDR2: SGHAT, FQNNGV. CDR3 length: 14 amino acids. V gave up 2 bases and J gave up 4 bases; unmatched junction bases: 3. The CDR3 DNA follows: TGTGCCAGCAGCTTAAGCCTAGCGGGAGAGACCCAGTACTTC. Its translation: CASSLSLAGETQYF.

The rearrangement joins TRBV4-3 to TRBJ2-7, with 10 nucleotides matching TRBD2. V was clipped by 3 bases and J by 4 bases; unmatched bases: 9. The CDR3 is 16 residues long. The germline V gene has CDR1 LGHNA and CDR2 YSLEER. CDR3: CASSQISGTSVYEQYF. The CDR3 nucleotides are TGCGCCAGCAGCCAGATCTCCGGGACTAGCGTGTACGAGCAGTACTTC.

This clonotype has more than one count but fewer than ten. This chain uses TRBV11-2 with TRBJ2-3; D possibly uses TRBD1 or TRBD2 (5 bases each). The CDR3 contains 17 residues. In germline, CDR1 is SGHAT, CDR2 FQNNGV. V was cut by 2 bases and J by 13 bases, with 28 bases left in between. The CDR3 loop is CASSLRSVRVLGETEYF. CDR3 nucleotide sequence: TGTGCCAGCAGCTTAAGATCCGTCCGCGTACTAGGGGAAACGGAGTATTTT.

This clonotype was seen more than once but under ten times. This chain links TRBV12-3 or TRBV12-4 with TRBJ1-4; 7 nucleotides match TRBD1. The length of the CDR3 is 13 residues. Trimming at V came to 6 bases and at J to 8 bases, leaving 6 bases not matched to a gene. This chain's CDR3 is CASRATGPEKLFF. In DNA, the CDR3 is TGTGCCAGCAGAGCGACAGGGCCGGAAAAACTGTTTTTT.

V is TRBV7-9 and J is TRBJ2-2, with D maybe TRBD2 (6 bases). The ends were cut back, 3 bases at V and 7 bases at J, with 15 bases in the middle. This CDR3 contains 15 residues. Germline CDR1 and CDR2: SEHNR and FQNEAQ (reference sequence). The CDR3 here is CASSFLGGGSGELFF. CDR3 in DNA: TGTGCCAGCAGCTTCCTCGGGGGAGGAAGCGGGGAGCTGTTTTTT.

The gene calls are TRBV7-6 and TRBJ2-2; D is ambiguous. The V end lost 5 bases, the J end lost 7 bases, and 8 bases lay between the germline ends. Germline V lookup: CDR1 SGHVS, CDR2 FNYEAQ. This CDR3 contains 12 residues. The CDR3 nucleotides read TGTGCCAGCAGCACCCCTCGCGGGGAGCTGTTTTTT. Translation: CASSTPRGELFF.

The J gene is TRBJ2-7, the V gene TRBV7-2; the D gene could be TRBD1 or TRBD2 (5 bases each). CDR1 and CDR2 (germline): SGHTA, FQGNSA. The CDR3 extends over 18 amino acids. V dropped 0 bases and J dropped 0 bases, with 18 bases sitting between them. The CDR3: CASSLAPPGRVTSYEQYF. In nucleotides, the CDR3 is TGTGCCAGCAGCTTAGCCCCCCCGGGGCGGGTTACCTCCTACGAGCAGTACTTC. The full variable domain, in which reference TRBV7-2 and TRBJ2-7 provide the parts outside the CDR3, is GAGVSQSPSNKVTEKGKDVELRCDPISGHTALYWYRQSLGQGLEFLIYFQGNSAPDKSGLPSDRFSAERTGGSVSTLTIQRTQQEDSAVYLCASSLAPPGRVTSYEQYFGPGTRLTVT.

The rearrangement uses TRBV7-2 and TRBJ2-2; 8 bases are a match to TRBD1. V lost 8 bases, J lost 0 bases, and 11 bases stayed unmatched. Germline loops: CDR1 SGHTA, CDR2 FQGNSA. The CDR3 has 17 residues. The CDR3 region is CASYSERDRPNTGELFF. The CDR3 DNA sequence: TGTGCCAGCTACTCGGAAAGGGACAGGCCGAACACCGGGGAGCTGTTTTTT. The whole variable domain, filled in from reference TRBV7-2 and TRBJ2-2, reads GAGVSQSPSNKVTEKGKDVELRCDPISGHTALYWYRQSLGQGLEFLIYFQGNSAPDKSGLPSDRFSAERTGGSVSTLTIQRTQQEDSAVYLCASYSERDRPNTGELFFGEGSRLTVL.

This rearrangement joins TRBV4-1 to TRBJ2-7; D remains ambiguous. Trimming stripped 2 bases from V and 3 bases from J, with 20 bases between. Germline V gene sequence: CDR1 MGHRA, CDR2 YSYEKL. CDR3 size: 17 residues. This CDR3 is CASSQHGWEAGFYEQYF. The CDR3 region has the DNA TGCGCCAGCAGCCAACACGGGTGGGAAGCTGGCTTCTACGAGCAGTACTTC.